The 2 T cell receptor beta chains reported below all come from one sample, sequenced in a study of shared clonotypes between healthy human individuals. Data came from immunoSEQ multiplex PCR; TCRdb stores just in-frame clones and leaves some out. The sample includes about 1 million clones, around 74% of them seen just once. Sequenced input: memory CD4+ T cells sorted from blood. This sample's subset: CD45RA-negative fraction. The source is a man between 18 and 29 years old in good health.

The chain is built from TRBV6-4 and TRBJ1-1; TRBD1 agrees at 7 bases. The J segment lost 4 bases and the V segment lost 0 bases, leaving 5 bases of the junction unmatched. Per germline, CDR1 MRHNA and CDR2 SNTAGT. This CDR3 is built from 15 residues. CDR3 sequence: CASSDSEGAITEAFF. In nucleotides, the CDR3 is TGTGCCAGCAGTGACTCGGAGGGGGCCATCACTGAAGCTTTCTTT.

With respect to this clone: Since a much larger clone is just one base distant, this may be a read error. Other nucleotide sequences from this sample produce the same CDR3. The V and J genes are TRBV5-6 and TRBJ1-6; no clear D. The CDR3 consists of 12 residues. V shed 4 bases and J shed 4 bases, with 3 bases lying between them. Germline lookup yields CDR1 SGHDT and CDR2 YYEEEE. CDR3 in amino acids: CASSPYNSPLHF. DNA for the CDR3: TGTGCCAGCAGCCCGTATAATTCACCCCTCCACTTT.